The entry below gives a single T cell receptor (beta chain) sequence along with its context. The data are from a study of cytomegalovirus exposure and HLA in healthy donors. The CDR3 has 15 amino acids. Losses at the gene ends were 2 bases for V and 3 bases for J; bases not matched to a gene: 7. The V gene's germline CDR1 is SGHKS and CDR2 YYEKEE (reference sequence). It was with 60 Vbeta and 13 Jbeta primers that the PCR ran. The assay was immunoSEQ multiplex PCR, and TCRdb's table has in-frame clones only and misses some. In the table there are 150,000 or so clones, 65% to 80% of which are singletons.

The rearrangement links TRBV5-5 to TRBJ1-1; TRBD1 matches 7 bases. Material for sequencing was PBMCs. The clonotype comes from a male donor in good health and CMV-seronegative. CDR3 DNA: TGTGCCAGCAGCTTAGACGACAGGGATTACACTGAAGCTTTCTTT. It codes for CASSLDDRDYTEAFF. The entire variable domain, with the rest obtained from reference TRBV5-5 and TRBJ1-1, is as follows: DAGVTQSPTHLIKTRGQQVTLRCSPISGHKSVSWYQQVLGQGPQFIFQYYEKEERGRGNFPDRFSARQFPNYSSELNVNALLLGDSALYLCASSLDDRDYTEAFFGQGTRLTVV.